These 25 T cell receptor beta chains originate from one sample sequenced in a study of blood T cell repertoires in COVID-19. Repertoires were generated with immunoSEQ multiplex PCR, while TCRdb's copy carries only in-frame clones and drops some. The top ten clones hold around 3% of a sample with around 300,000 clones, 88% of them seen once. The sample taken for sequencing was PBMCs or T cells enriched from blood (not recorded which). The source is a woman aged 45-65 years who had recovered from COVID-19.

The sample holds one count of this clone. V gene TRBV5-1 combines with J gene TRBJ2-7; possible D gene TRBD1, 5 bases. CDR1 and CDR2 from the germline V gene are SGHRS and YFSETQ. This CDR3 is built from 14 residues. V was trimmed by 0 bases and J by 2 bases, leaving 9 bases between them. In DNA, the CDR3 is TGCGCCAGCAGCTTGGACCCAGGGCCCTACGAGCAGTACTTC. This sequence encodes CASSLDPGPYEQYF. Drawing the rest from reference TRBV5-1 and TRBJ2-7, the complete variable domain is KAGVTQTPRYLIKTRGQQVTLSCSPISGHRSVSWYQQTPGQGLQFLFEYFSETQRNKGNFPGRFSGRQFSNSRSEMNVSTLELGDSALYLCASSLDPGPYEQYFGPGTRLTVT.

V usage is TRBV29-1 and J usage is TRBJ1-2; 7 nucleotides agree with TRBD1. This CDR3 has 16 residues. J lost 2 bases, V lost 0 bases, and 9 bases had no gene match. CDR1 and CDR2 from the germline V gene are SQVTM and ANQGSEA. CDR3 DNA sequence: TGCAGCGTTGAAGATCGAGGGAAGGGGGCGAACTATGGCTACACCTTC. Translation: CSVEDRGKGANYGYTF.

The gene calls are TRBV7-2 and TRBJ2-7; possibly TRBD2 for D (6 bases). This CDR3 is 14 amino acids long. With 6 bases removed from V and 3 bases from J, the gap between germline ends came to 15 bases. The germline gives CDR1 SGHTA, CDR2 FQGNSA. Here the CDR3 DNA reads TGTGCCAGCAGAGAGGATGGGGGGAGCTACGAGCAGTACTTC. It encodes CASREDGGSYEQYF.

This CDR3 reads CAWSVRGGSEQFF. The CDR3 bases are TGTGCCTGGAGTGTACGGGGAGGGAGCGAGCAGTTCTTC. The chain employs TRBV30 and TRBJ2-1; 7 nucleotides line up with TRBD2. V shed 0 bases, J shed 10 bases, and the junction held 6 bases outside the gene matches. The germline CDR1 and CDR2 sequences are GTSNPN and SVGIG (reference sequence). This CDR3 has 13 amino acids. The complete variable domain, with remaining parts taken from reference TRBV30 and TRBJ2-1, reads SQTIHQWPATLVQPVGSPLSLECTVEGTSNPNLYWYRQAAGRGLQLLFYSVGIGQISSEVPQNLSASRPQDRQFILSSKKLLLSDSGFYLCAWSVRGGSEQFFGPGTRLTVL.

The chain links TRBV2 to TRBJ2-3, with 9 bases fitting TRBD1. The trim removed 8 bases at V and 0 bases at J, leaving 3 bases unmatched. CDR3 length: 14 residues. Per the germline V gene, CDR1 is SNHLY and CDR2 is FYNNEI. The CDR3 spells CASQDRGSTDTQYF. The CDR3 bases are TGTGCCAGCCAGGACAGGGGCAGCACAGATACGCAGTATTTT.

The chain couples TRBV6-5 to TRBJ2-7; D is unclear. This CDR3 comprises 15 residues. The germline V and J ends were trimmed by 7 bases and 2 bases, with 18 bases remaining between them. Germline V gives CDR1 MNHEY, CDR2 SVGAGI. The CDR3 is CASNTKRRLAYEQYF. CDR3 coding DNA: TGTGCCAGCAACACAAAAAGAAGACTTGCCTACGAGCAGTACTTC.

The rearrangement joins TRBV7-2 to TRBJ2-3; 8 positions match TRBD2. CDR3 size: 17 residues. With 5 bases clipped from V and 6 bases from J, the junction kept 16 bases outside the gene matches. Germline V gene lookup returns CDR1 SGHTA and CDR2 FQGNSA. DNA of the CDR3: TGTGCCAGCAGCCGGATACCCGGGACTAGAGTGTTGGATACGCAGTATTTT. Protein sequence: CASSRIPGTRVLDTQYF.

As to this clone: The same CDR3 arises from other DNA sequences in this sample as well. This sequence joins TRBV7-2 and TRBJ1-4; 8 bases align to TRBD1. V shed 5 bases and J 0 bases; nucleotides not matched to a gene: 2. The CDR3 sequence is 15 residues long. The germline CDR1 and CDR2 sequences are SGHTA and FQGNSA. The CDR3 reads CASSAQGATNEKLFF. CDR3 coding DNA: TGTGCCAGCAGCGCACAGGGGGCAACTAATGAAAAACTGTTTTTT.

V gene TRBV6-1 combines with J gene TRBJ1-5, with D tentatively TRBD1 (5 bases). From germline, CDR1 is MNHNS and CDR2 SASEGT. V was shortened by 3 bases and J by 10 bases, with 19 bases between the two germline ends. CDR3 size: 15 residues. The CDR3 protein is CASSEGWGPINPQHF. The CDR3 DNA is TGTGCCAGCAGTGAGGGTTGGGGCCCCATTAATCCCCAGCATTTT.

DNA of the CDR3: TGCGCCAGCAGCTTGGGTTTCTTGAACACTGAAGCTTTCTTT. Encoded protein: CASSLGFLNTEAFF. The V and J genes are TRBV5-1 and TRBJ1-1; D is ambiguous. The CDR3 has 14 amino acids. V lost 0 bases, J lost 0 bases, and 6 bases lay in between. Germline assignment: CDR1 SGHRS and CDR2 YFSETQ.

The chain is built from TRBV27 and TRBJ2-5, with 11 bases that match TRBD2. Germline-derived CDR1 and CDR2 are MNHEY and SMNVEV (reference sequence). Trimming at V came to 10 bases and at J to 1 base, leaving 5 bases not matched to a gene. CDR3 length equals 14 residues. The DNA for the CDR3 is TGTGCCACAAAGGGACTAGCGGCCCAAGAGACCCAGTACTTC. Amino acids: CATKGLAAQETQYF.

The V gene is TRBV18, the J gene TRBJ1-4; 9 bases are shared with TRBD1. CDR3 length: 16 amino acids. Trimming cost V 5 bases and J 1 base; bases outside gene matches: 5. Germline V gene data show CDR1 as KGHSH and CDR2 as LQKENI. The CDR3 DNA reads as TGTGCCAGCTCAAGGGGACAGGGAAGAACTAATGAAAAACTGTTTTTT. Translating gives CASSRGQGRTNEKLFF.

The rearrangement joins TRBV28 to TRBJ2-1; D possibly corresponds to TRBD2 (6 bases). V lost 8 bases and J lost 9, with 14 bases in between. CDR1 is MDHEN, CDR2 SYDVKM, per germline. This CDR3 has 12 amino acids. The CDR3 sequence: CASSPRRAEQFF. The CDR3 bases are TGTGCCAGCTCCCCTCGGAGGGCTGAGCAGTTCTTC.

This rearrangement joins TRBV18 to TRBJ1-2; 9 nucleotides agree with TRBD1. CDR1 is KGHSH and CDR2 is LQKENI in the germline V gene. The CDR3 runs to 18 residues. V gave up 3 bases and J gave up 7 bases; unmatched junction bases: 18. CDR3 sequence (DNA): TGTGCCAGCTCACCGTTTGGGACAGGGAGGGAGTTGGAGGTTGGCTACACCTTC. Translation: CASSPFGTGRELEVGYTF.

The J gene is TRBJ1-3, the V gene TRBV18; 9 bases fit TRBD1. The V and J ends lost 4 bases and 4 bases, in that order; junction bases with no gene match: 5. The CDR3 extends over 15 amino acids. CDR1 KGHSH and CDR2 LQKENI come from the germline V gene. The CDR3 protein is CASSQPGTGGNTIYF. The CDR3 DNA is TGTGCCAGCTCACAACCCGGGACAGGGGGAAACACCATATATTTT.

This sequence joins TRBV7-2 and TRBJ2-7, with TRBD2 as a possible D gene (6 bases). This CDR3 contains 15 residues. Trimming pared 0 bases from V and 3 bases from J, leaving 12 bases between. CDR1 and CDR2 (germline): SGHTA, FQGNSA. The CDR3 region is CASSLAVGAGYEQYF. Written as DNA, the CDR3 is TGTGCCAGCAGCTTAGCGGTAGGAGCGGGCTACGAGCAGTACTTC.

The chain carries TRBV20-1 and TRBJ2-7; 8 nucleotides agree with TRBD2. The CDR3 spans 16 residues. The V segment lost 3 bases and the J segment 5 bases; nucleotides outside the gene matches: 15. Germline-derived CDR1 and CDR2 are DFQATT and SNEGSKA (reference sequence). The CDR3 DNA sequence: TGCAGTGCTAGTTGGGGGCTAGCGGGTACTACAGACGAGCAGTACTTC. Translating gives CSASWGLAGTTDEQYF.

This clone was observed a few times. V gene TRBV9 combines with J gene TRBJ1-1; 8 bases are shared with TRBD1. The CDR3 length is 12 residues. V dropped 4 bases and J dropped 11; count of bases not matched to a gene: 7. The germline gives CDR1 SGDLS, CDR2 YYNGEE. The CDR3 bases are TGTGCCAGCAGCTCCCGGACAGGGCGCGCTTTCTTT. Protein product: CASSSRTGRAFF.

This chain joins TRBV27 and TRBJ1-4; D remains ambiguous. The CDR3 contains 15 residues. Looked up from germline, CDR1 is MNHEY and CDR2 is SMNVEV (reference sequence). V gave up 2 bases and J gave up 5 bases, with 12 bases separating them. The CDR3 region has the DNA TGTGCCAGCAGTTTAAATGAGGCAGAGAATGAAAAACTGTTTTTT. This codes for CASSLNEAENEKLFF.

This chain joins TRBV19 and TRBJ1-5; perhaps TRBD1 as D (5 bases). Germline assignment: CDR1 LNHDA and CDR2 SQIVND (reference sequence). With 5 bases removed from V and 2 bases from J, the gap between germline ends came to 10 bases. The CDR3 covers 14 residues. The CDR3: CASSGAGGNQPQHF. CDR3 DNA sequence: TGTGCCAGTAGTGGGGCGGGGGGCAATCAGCCCCAGCATTTT.

The CDR3 loop reads CASSLLSGLSDEQFF. The CDR3 DNA reads as TGTGCCAGCAGCTTACTTTCGGGACTGTCCGATGAGCAGTTCTTC. V gene TRBV11-3 combines with J gene TRBJ2-1, with D perhaps matching TRBD2 (6 bases). Germline-derived CDR1 and CDR2 are SGHNT and YENEEA. Trimming cost V 2 bases and J 8 bases, with 16 bases left between them. This CDR3 is built from 15 residues.

V gene TRBV6-5 combines with J gene TRBJ2-2; a weak D match, TRBD2 (5 bases). Germline lookup yields CDR1 MNHEY and CDR2 SVGAGI. This CDR3 has 13 amino acids. The CDR3 DNA sequence: TGTGCGGGGAGTAGGAAGTCCACCGGGGAGCTGTTTTTT. Protein product: CAGSRKSTGELFF.

The table lists this clone with a few counts. The V call is TRBV19, the J call TRBJ2-7; a weak D match, TRBD1 (6 bases). The V end was cut by 10 bases, the J end by 2 bases, with 21 bases between. Looked up from germline, CDR1 is LNHDA and CDR2 is SQIVND (reference sequence). This CDR3 contains 15 residues. The CDR3 DNA is TGTGCCACCTCATCCTCGAGGACAGCCACCTACGAGCAGTACTTC. This gives the protein CATSSSRTATYEQYF.

The V gene is TRBV5-6, the J gene TRBJ1-1; 11 nucleotides align to TRBD1. This CDR3 region has 16 residues. V lost 4 bases and J lost 1; bases outside the gene matches: 6. Looked up from germline, CDR1 is SGHDT and CDR2 is YYEEEE. CDR3 nucleotides: TGTGCCAGCAGCCCCGGACAGGGGGCGAGGAACACTGAAGCTTTCTTT. Residues: CASSPGQGARNTEAFF.

This sequence joins TRBV25-1 and TRBJ2-1; TRBD2 agrees at 7 bases. Germline CDR1 reads MGHDK; CDR2 reads SYGVNS. V shed 7 bases and J 3 bases; nucleotides not matched to a gene: 3. The CDR3 is made up of 13 amino acids. The CDR3 loop reads CASTRTSYNEQFF. Here the CDR3 DNA reads TGTGCCAGCACCAGGACTAGCTACAATGAGCAGTTCTTC.